This TCR beta chain was sequenced for a study of T cell changes during pregnancy in multiple sclerosis. Sequencing was performed with immunoSEQ multiplex PCR; in TCRdb, only in-frame clones are kept and a portion is missing. The sample holds fewer than 50,000 clones, around 94% seen once. Trimming shortened V by 4 bases and J by 2 bases, and 8 bases separated the two germline ends. Germline loops: CDR1 ENHRY, CDR2 SYGVKD. The CDR3 length is 13 residues. The chain is built from TRBV10-3 and TRBJ1-2, with D tentatively TRBD1 (5 bases). This sequence originates from a female donor with multiple sclerosis, enrolled in a pregnancy study. Sample: CD8+ T cells from peripheral blood mononuclear cells, taken before pregnancy. In nucleotides, the CDR3 is TGTGCCATCAGTGGGGGACTAAACTATGGCTACACCTTC. This gives the protein CAISGGLNYGYTF.